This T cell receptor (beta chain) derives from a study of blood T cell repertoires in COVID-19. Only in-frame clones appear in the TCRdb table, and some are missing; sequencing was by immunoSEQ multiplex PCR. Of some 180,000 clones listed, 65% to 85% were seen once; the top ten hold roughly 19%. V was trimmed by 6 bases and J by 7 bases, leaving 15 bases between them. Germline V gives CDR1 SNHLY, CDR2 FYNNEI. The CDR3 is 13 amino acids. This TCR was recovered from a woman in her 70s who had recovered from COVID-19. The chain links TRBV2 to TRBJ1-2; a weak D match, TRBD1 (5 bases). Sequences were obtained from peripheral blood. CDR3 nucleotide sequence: TGTGCCAGCAGCGAACCGGGCGGGGGTGGCTACACCTTC. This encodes CASSEPGGGGYTF.